The source of this TCR beta chain is a study of T cells after yellow fever vaccination (dated by TCRdb to about 2019). Turning to the overall study: The SMART-Seq v4 Ultra Low Input RNA kit was used to prepare libraries from fractions with low cell numbers. To follow T-cell clones before and after both primary and booster YFV17D yellow fever vaccination, bulk TCR alpha and beta repertoires underwent longitudinal sequencing. Two healthy male donors, one aged 18 to 30 and one aged 30 to 40 years, made up the cohort. Blood was drawn at multiple timepoints before and after primary and secondary immunization, with bulk PBMC replicates and cell subsets isolated.

Turning to this clonotype: This clone's antigen is unknown. The sample holds no much larger clone one base away, and base qualities are not on file.

Taken with the paper, the label for treatment or condition translates to: live attenuated yellow fever vaccine strain. PBMCs were isolated from peripheral blood using a standard Ficoll-Paque protocol. CD4 and CD8 T-cell fractions were isolated with Dynabeads CD4 and CD8 positive selection kits. TriZol was used to extract RNA from bulk PBMCs, from CD4 and CD8 fractions, and from dextramer-positive and dextramer-negative fractions. TCR cDNA was made using 5'RACE template switching, a step that added a universal primer site and unique molecular identifiers. Priming of cDNA synthesis was performed from both the TCR alpha and TCR beta constant segments. Library amplification used two PCR steps, and the second PCR step added sample barcodes and sequencing adapters. Sequencing of libraries was performed on Illumina HiSeq 2500 (2x100 bp) or NovaSeq (2x150 bp). As for the original processing: MIGEC handled demultiplexing of reads and collapsing into UMI consensus sequences, while MiXCR performed V(D)J alignment. Vaccine-responding clonotypes were identified with edgeR using replicate PBMC samples, with FDR below 0.01 and a log2 fold change above 5 up to day 15 being required. Each bulk clonotype received a CD4 or CD8 identity based on whether the sequenced CD4 or CD8 repertoire contained that clonotype at higher abundance. TCRdb passed the public sequencing reads through fastp at Q25 and MiXCR, retaining productive beta sequences. All rows with the same CDR3 protein become a single entry with the most common DNA and genes. The V and J calls come from TCRdb's annotation, not from the publication. The sample contains about 58,000 distinct CDR3 sequences, roughly 6.9% of them found a single time. Around 44% of the sample comes from the top ten.

Including cysteine and phenylalanine, the CDR3 has 14 amino acids. Of all the DNA, just the CDR3 is kept, 42 bases in frame from base 1. As encoded in the germline V gene (reference sequence), CDR1 is SEHNR while CDR2 is FQNEAQ. Relative to germline, V is missing 3 bases and J is missing 1 base, with 2 bases of the junction outside any gene match. General conclusions and limits of the study: Computational filtering was needed because FACS-sorted repertoires could contain abundant contaminating clonotypes from the bulk population. Only a couple of donors were included in the study, so the extent to which the findings can be generalized is limited. A small share of clonotypes occurred in both CD4 and CD8 compartments, likely arising from convergent recombination. The secondary T-cell response was weaker than the primary response but faster, peaking on day 5 instead of day 15. After the booster, most of the clones that had expanded following primary vaccination were detected again (roughly 96% of CD4 and 85% to 90% of CD8), which suggests that memory was broadly maintained.

Specimen: CD8+ T cells sorted from PBMCs, collected on the day of the first yellow fever vaccination. This receptor chain uses TRBV7-9 and TRBJ2-5, with 7 middle bases fitting TRBD2. The TCR sequence derives from a man between 18 and 35 years old who received the YFV17D yellow fever vaccine. CDR3 sequence: CASSFGRSQETQYF. In nucleotides, the sequence is TGTGCCAGCAGCTTCGGGAGGTCCCAAGAGACCCAGTACTTC.